This passage covers 5 T cell receptor beta chains from one sample sequenced in a study of immune evolution from preneoplasia to lung adenocarcinoma (dated by TCRdb to 2020 to 2022). The protocol used for the library was the immunoSEQ multiplex PCR assay. The clones in this table, taken by TCRdb from immuneACCESS, are in-frame only. Not every clone is retained; where verified, under half of the shortfall comes from an unresolved V gene, and the cause of the rest is unknown. The sample table records about 8,200 clones; 70% to 90% of these occur just once. The ten largest clones add up to less than 9.5% of the sample. The sample taken for sequencing was FFPE adjacent normal lung tissue. The receptors shown here come from a person aged 65 to 85 with lung adenocarcinoma.

This chain connects TRBV30 to TRBJ1-2, with TRBD1 matching over 8 bases. V was clipped by 0 bases and J by 4 bases; unmatched bases: 7. CDR1 is GTSNPN and CDR2 is SVGIG in the germline V gene (reference sequence). This CDR3 spans 15 amino acids. For the CDR3, the DNA is TGTGCCTGGAGTGTACGAGACAGGGGACTCTATGGCTACACCTTC. Residues: CAWSVRDRGLYGYTF.

The chain uses TRBV7-6 and TRBJ1-1; 7 positions match TRBD1. The V segment lost 4 bases and the J segment 3 bases; nucleotides outside the gene matches: 2. This CDR3 has 13 residues. Looked up from germline, CDR1 is SGHVS and CDR2 is FNYEAQ. The CDR3 here is CASSSRGDTEAFF. CDR3 sequence (DNA): TGTGCCAGCAGCTCCAGGGGGGACACTGAAGCTTTCTTT.

In DNA form, the CDR3 reads TGTGCCTGGAGTCTCAACCTCATAATCGGGGAGCTGTTTTTT. Translating it yields CAWSLNLIIGELFF. V is TRBV30 and J is TRBJ2-2; D is unclear. V was shortened by 2 bases and J by 7 bases, with 14 bases between the two germline ends. CDR1 is GTSNPN and CDR2 is SVGIG in the germline V gene (reference sequence). The CDR3 length is 14 residues.

The chain links TRBV28 to TRBJ1-1; D is unclear. Looked up from germline, CDR1 is MDHEN and CDR2 is SYDVKM. This CDR3 comprises 14 residues. V was pared by 6 bases and J by 0 bases, with 11 bases between. This CDR3 reads CASRGIQMNTEAFF. Here the CDR3 DNA reads TGTGCCAGCAGGGGCATCCAAATGAACACTGAAGCTTTCTTT.

The chain combines TRBV4-1 with TRBJ2-2; D is unclear. The germline V gene encodes CDR1 MGHRA and CDR2 YSYEKL. Deletions cut 0 bases from V and 3 bases from J, with 5 bases between. The CDR3 contains 14 residues. The CDR3 region has the DNA TGCGCCAGCAGCCAAGAGACCTACACCGGGGAGCTGTTTTTT. Protein product: CASSQETYTGELFF.